The subject of this entry is one T cell receptor (beta chain). Germline CDR1 MNHEY, CDR2 SMNVEV (reference sequence). This CDR3 has 17 residues. With V trimmed by 1 base and J by 5 bases, 3 bases remained unmatched. In the authors' workflow: Amplification from reference gene primers served as the basis for estimated nucleated cell counts. Using immunoSEQ multiplex PCR, the repertoire was profiled, and TCRdb retains in-frame clones only, with some absent. V and J calls and clone size are copied from that table; D and trimming were computed from the DNA. Of around 270,000 clones listed, around 86% were seen once; the top ten hold more than 4.5%. These data are taken from a study of blood T cell repertoires in COVID-19.

This sequence originates from a woman aged 60-75 years with COVID-19, enrolled during active disease. The source material was peripheral blood. The gene calls are TRBV27 and TRBJ2-1; 15 bases line up with TRBD2. CDR3 nucleotides: TGTGCCAGCAGTTTATACAGGACTAGCGGGAGGGACAATGAGCAGTTCTTC. This codes for CASSLYRTSGRDNEQFF.